The rows below give T cell receptor beta chains drawn from one sample of a study of CD8+ T cells in alopecia areata. Only in-frame clones appear in the TCRdb table, and some are missing; sequencing was by immunoSEQ multiplex PCR. The data show around 97,000 clones, less than 70% seen once. Sequenced: CD4+ T cells sorted from blood. The receptors come from a human donor in good health. Both conserved end residues are part of each CDR3. The D gene is left open where the match is weak.

V	J	D	CDR3
TRBV2	TRBJ2-7	NA	CASSEVLGALEQYF
TRBV7-9	TRBJ2-1	NA	CASRAGDIFRHEQFF
TRBV27	TRBJ1-6	NA	CASSSQGGSPLHF
TRBV15	TRBJ1-1	NA	CATSTRQRNTEAFF
TRBV5-6	TRBJ2-5	NA	CASSPPGETQYF
TRBV7-2	TRBJ1-5	NA	CASSLNGGAGEQPQHF
TRBV11-2	TRBJ2-3	TRBD2	CASSVWDYTDTQYF
TRBV6-6	TRBJ2-1	TRBD2	CASTLAGSSYNEQFF
TRBV2	TRBJ2-5	TRBD1	CASSVEGAIWETQYF
TRBV5-1	TRBJ2-2	NA	CASSFPDVNTGELFF
TRBV4-3	TRBJ2-5	NA	CASSQDRGETQYF